This T cell receptor (beta chain) was sequenced in a study of T cell responses to AZD1222 COVID-19 vaccine. Using immunoSEQ multiplex PCR, the repertoire was profiled, and TCRdb retains in-frame clones only, with some absent. The table includes 100,000 to 150,000 clones, more than 80% detected once. The CDR3 length is 15 residues. The trim removed 4 bases at V and 1 base at J, leaving 7 bases unmatched. The germline V gene encodes CDR1 SGHAT and CDR2 FQNNGV. This sequence was found in an adult in good health. Sample: peripheral blood, taken on day 0 of AZD1222 vaccination. The rearrangement links TRBV11-2 to TRBJ2-7, with 7 bases aligning to TRBD1. Here the CDR3 reads CASSSLRDSSYEQYF. The DNA for the CDR3 is TGTGCCAGCAGCTCACTCCGGGACAGTTCCTACGAGCAGTACTTC.